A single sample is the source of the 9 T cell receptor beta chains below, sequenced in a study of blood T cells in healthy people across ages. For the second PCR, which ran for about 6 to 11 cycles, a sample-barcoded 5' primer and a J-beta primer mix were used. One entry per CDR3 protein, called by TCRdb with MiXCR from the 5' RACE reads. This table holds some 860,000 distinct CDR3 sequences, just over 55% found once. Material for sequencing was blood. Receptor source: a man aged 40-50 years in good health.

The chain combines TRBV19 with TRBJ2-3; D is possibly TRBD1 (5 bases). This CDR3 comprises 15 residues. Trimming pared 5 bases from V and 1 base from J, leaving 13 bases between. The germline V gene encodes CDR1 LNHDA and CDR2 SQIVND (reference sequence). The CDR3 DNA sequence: TGTGCCAGTAGTCGCAGGGTGCTTGGCACAGATACGCAGTATTTT. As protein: CASSRRVLGTDTQYF.

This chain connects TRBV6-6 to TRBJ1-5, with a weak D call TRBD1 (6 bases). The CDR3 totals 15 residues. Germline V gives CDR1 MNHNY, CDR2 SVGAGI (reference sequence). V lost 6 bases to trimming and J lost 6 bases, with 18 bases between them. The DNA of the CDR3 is TGTGCCAGCAGCCGCACGGGGGGCACGCGTCAGCCCCAGCATTTT. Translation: CASSRTGGTRQPQHF.

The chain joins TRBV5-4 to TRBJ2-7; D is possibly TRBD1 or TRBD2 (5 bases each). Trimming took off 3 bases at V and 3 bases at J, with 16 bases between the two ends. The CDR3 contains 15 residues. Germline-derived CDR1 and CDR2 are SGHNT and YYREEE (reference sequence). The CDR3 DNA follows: TGTGCCAGCAGCTACCCCCGGGACGGGCTCTACGAGCAGTACTTC. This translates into CASSYPRDGLYEQYF. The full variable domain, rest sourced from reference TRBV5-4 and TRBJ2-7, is ETGVTQSPTHLIKTRGQQVTLRCSSQSGHNTVSWYQQALGQGPQFIFQYYREEENGRGNFPPRFSGLQFPNYSSELNVNALELDDSALYLCASSYPRDGLYEQYFGPGTRLTVT.

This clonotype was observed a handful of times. CDR3 nucleotide sequence: TGTGCCAGCAGCCGACAGGGCCGAGGCGAAGCTTTCTTT. The encoded protein is CASSRQGRGEAFF. The chain carries TRBV11-3 and TRBJ1-1, with 7 bases aligning to TRBD1. This CDR3 is built from 13 residues. The germline V gene encodes CDR1 SGHNT and CDR2 YENEEA. V gave up 5 bases and J gave up 8 bases; unmatched junction bases: 8.

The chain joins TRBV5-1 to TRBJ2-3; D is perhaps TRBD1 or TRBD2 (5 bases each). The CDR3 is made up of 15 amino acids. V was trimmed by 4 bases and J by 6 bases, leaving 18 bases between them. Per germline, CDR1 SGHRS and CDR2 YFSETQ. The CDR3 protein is CASSLGTPDRDTQYF. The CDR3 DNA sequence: TGCGCCAGCAGCCTCGGGACCCCAGATAGGGATACGCAGTATTTT.

CDR3 protein: CASSPEGGGTWDTQYF. The CDR3 region has the DNA TGTGCCAGCAGCCCCGAAGGCGGGGGGACGTGGGATACGCAGTATTTT. The rearrangement joins TRBV7-3 to TRBJ2-3; 8 positions agree with TRBD2. The CDR3 is made up of 16 amino acids. Trimming removed 5 bases from V and 6 bases from J; junction bases left unmatched: 13. Germline V CDR1 and CDR2: SGHTA, FQGTGA.

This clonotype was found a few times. Written as DNA, the CDR3 is TGCGCCAGCAGCTTGATTGAAGGGAACTACGAGCAGTACTTC. This codes for CASSLIEGNYEQYF. The chain is built from TRBV5-1 and TRBJ2-7; no reliable D call. The V gene's germline CDR1 is SGHRS and CDR2 YFSETQ. The CDR3 has 14 amino acids. Trimming stripped 1 base from V and 3 bases from J, with 11 bases between. Full variable domain (outside the CDR3, taken from reference TRBV5-1 and TRBJ2-7): KAGVTQTPRYLIKTRGQQVTLSCSPISGHRSVSWYQQTPGQGLQFLFEYFSETQRNKGNFPGRFSGRQFSNSRSEMNVSTLELGDSALYLCASSLIEGNYEQYFGPGTRLTVT.

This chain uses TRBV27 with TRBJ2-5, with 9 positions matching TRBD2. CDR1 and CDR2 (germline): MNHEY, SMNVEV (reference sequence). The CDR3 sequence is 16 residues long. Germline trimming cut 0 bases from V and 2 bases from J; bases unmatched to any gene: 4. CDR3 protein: CASSLSSLAGQETQYF. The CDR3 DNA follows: TGTGCCAGCAGTTTATCGAGCCTAGCGGGGCAAGAGACCCAGTACTTC.

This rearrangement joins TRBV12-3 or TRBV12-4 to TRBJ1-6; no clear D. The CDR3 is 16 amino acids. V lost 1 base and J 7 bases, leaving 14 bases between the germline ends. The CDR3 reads CASSLGDGGRNSPLHF. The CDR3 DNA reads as TGTGCCAGCAGTTTAGGCGACGGAGGCCGGAATTCACCCCTCCACTTT.